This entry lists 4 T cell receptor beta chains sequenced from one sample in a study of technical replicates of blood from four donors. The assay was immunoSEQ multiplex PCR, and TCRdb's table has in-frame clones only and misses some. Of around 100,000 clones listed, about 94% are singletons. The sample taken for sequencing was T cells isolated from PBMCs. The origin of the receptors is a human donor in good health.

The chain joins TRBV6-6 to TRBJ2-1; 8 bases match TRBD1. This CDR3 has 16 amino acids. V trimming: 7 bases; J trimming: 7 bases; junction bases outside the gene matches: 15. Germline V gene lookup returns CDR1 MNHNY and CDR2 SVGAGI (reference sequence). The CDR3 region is CASTKEPGDRPNEQFF. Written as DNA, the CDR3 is TGTGCCAGCACCAAAGAGCCAGGGGACAGGCCGAATGAGCAGTTCTTC.

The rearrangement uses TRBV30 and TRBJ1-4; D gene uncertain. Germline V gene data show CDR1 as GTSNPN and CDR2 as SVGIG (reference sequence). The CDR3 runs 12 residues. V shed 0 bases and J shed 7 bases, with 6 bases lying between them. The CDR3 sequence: CAWSVQPEKLFF. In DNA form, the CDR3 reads TGTGCCTGGAGTGTACAGCCTGAAAAACTGTTTTTT.

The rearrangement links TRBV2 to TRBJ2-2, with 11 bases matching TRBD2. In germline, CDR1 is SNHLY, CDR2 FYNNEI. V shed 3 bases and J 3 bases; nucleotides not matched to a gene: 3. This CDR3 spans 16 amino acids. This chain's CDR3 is CASSETSGIDTGELFF. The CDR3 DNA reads TGTGCCAGCAGTGAGACTAGCGGGATTGACACCGGGGAGCTGTTTTTT.

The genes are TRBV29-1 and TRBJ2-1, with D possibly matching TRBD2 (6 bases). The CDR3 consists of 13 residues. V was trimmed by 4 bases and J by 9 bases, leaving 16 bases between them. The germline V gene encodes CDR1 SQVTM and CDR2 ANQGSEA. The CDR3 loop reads CSVGGVGVSEQFF. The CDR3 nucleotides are TGCAGCGTTGGGGGGGTTGGTGTGAGTGAGCAGTTCTTC.